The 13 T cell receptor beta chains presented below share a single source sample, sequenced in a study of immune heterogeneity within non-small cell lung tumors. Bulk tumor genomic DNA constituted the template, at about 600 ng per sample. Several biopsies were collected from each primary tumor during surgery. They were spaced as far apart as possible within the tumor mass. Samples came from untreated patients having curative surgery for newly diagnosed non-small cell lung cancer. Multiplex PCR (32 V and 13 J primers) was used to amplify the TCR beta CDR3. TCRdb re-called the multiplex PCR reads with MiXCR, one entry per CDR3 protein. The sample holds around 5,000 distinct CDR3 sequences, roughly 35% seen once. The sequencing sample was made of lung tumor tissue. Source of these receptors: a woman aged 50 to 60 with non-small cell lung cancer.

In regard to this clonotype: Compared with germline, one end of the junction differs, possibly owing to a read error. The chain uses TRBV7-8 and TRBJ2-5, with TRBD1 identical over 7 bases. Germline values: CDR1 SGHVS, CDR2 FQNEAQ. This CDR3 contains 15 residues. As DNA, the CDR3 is TGTGCTAGCAGCTTCGGACAGGCAGGCCAAGAGACCCAGTACTTC. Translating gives CASSFGQAGQETQYF.

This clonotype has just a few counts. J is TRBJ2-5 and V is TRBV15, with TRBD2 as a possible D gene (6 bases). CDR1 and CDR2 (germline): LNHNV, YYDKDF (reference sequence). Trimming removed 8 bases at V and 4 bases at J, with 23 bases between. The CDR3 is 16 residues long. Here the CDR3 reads CATGRTGTPFRETQYF. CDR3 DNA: TGTGCCACCGGACGCACCGGGACTCCCTTCCGAGAGACCCAGTACTTC.

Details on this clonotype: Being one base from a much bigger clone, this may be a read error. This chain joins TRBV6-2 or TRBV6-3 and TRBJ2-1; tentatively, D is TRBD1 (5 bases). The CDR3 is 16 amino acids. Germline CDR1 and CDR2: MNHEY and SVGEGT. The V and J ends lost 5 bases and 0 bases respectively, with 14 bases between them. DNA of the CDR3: TGTGCCAGCAGTACCCACAGGTACAGCTCCTACAATGAGCAGTTCTTC. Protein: CASSTHRYSSYNEQFF.

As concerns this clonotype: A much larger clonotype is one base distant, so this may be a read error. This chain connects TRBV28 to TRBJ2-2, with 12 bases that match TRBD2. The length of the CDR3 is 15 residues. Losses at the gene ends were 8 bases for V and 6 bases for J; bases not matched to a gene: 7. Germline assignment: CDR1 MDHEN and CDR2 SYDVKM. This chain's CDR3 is CASSPSGGAPGELFF. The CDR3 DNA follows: TGTGCCAGCTCGCCTAGCGGGGGGGCCCCCGGGGAGCTGTTTTTT.

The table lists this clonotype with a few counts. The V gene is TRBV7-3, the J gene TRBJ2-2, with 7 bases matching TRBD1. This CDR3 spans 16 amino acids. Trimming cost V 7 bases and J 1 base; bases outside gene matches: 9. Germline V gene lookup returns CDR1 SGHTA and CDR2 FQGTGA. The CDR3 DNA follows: TGTGCCAGCAATCGGAGCCGGGACAGGAACACCGGGGAGCTGTTTTTT. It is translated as CASNRSRDRNTGELFF.

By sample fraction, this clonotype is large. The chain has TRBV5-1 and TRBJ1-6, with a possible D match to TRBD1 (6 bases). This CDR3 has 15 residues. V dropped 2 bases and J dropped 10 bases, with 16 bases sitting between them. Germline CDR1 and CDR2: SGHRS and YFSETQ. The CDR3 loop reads CASSLSLQGQSPLHF. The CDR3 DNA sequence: TGCGCCAGCAGCTTATCGCTACAGGGCCAATCACCCCTCCACTTT.

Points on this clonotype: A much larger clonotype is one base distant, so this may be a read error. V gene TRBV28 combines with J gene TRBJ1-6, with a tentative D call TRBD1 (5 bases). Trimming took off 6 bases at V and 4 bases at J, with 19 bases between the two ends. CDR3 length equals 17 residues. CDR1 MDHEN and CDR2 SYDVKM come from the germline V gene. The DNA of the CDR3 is TGTGCCAGCAGACTACGGCGGGGGGTCACGTATAATTCACCCCTCCACTTT. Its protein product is CASRLRRGVTYNSPLHF.

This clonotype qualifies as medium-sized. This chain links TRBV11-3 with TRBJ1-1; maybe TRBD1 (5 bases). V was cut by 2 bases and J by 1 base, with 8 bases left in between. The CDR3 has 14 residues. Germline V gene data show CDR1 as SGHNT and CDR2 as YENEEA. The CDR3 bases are TGTGCCAGCAGCTTAAGGGGAGGGAACACTGAAGCTTTCTTT. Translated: CASSLRGGNTEAFF. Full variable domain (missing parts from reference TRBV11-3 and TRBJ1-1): EAGVVQSPRYKIIEKKQPVAFWCNPISGHNTLYWYLQNLGQGPELLIRYENEEAVDDSQLPKDRFSAERLKGVDSTLKIQPAELGDSAVYLCASSLRGGNTEAFFGQGTRLTVV.

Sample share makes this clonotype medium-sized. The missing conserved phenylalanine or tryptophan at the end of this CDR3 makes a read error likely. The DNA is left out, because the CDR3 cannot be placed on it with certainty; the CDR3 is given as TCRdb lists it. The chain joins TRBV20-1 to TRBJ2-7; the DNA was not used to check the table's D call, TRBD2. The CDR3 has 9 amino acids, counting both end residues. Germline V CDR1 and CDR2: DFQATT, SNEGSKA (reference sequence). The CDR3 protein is CSASFGTAI.

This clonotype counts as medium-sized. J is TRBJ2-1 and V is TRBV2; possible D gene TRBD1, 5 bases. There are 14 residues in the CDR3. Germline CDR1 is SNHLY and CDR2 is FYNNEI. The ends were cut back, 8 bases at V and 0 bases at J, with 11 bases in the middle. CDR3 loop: CASQTESSYNEQFF. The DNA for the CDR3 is TGTGCCAGCCAGACAGAGAGCTCCTACAATGAGCAGTTCTTC. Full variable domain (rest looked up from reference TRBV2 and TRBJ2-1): EPEVTQTPSHQVTQMGQEVILRCVPISNHLYFYWYRQILGQKVEFLVSFYNNEISEKSEIFDDQFSVERPDGSNFTLKIRSTKLEDSAMYFCASQTESSYNEQFFGPGTRLTVL.

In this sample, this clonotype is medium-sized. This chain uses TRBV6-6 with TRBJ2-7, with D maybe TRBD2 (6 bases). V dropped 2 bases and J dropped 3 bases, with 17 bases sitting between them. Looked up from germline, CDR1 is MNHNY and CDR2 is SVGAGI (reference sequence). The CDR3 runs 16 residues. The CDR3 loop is CASSYPRLGFYYEQYF. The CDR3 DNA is TGTGCCAGCAGTTACCCCCGACTAGGTTTTTACTACGAGCAGTACTTC.

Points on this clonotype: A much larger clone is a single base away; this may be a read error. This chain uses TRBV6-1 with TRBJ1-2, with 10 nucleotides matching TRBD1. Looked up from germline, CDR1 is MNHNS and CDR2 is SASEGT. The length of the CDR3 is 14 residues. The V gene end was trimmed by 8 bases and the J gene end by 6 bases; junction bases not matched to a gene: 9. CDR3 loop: CASGDRGQYDGYTF. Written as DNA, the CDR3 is TGTGCCAGCGGAGACAGGGGGCAATACGATGGCTACACCTTC.

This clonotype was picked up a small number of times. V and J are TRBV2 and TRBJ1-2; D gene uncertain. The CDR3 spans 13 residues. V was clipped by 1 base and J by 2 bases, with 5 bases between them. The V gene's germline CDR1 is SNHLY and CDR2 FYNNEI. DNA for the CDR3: TGTGCCAGCAGTGAAGACGGAAACTATGGCTACACCTTC. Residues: CASSEDGNYGYTF.